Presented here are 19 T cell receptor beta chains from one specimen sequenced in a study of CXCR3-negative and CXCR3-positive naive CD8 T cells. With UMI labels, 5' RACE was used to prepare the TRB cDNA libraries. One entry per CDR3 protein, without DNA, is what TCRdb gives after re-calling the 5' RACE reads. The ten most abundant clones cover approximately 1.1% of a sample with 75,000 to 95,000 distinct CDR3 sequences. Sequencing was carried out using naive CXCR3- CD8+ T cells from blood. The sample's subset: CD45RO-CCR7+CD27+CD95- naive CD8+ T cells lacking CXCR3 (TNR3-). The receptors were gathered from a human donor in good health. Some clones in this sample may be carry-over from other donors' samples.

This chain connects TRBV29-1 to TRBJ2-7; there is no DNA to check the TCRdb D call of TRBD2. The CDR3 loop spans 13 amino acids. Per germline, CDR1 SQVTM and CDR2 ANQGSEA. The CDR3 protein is CSVVETSGDEQYF.

CDR3 loop: CASSFSLDMDYNEQFF. V is TRBV12-3 or TRBV12-4 and J is TRBJ2-1; TCRdb indicates TRBD1, and absent DNA this call remains unverified. CDR3 size: 16 residues.

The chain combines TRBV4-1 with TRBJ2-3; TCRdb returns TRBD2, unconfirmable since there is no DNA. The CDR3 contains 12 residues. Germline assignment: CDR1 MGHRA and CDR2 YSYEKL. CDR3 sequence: CASSPLAGGQYF.

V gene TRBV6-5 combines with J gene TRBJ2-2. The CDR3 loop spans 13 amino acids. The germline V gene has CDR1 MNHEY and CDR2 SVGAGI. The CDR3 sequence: CASSYGQIGELFF.

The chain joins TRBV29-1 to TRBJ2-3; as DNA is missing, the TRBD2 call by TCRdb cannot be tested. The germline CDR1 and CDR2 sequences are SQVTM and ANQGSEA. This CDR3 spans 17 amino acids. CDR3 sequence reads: CSVEGTRTSGSTDTQYF.

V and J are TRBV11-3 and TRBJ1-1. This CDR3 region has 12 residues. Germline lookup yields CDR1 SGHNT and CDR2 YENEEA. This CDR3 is CASSRWAEGAFF.

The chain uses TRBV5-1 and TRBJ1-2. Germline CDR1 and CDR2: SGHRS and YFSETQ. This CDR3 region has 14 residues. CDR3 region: CASSLRRSLDGYTF. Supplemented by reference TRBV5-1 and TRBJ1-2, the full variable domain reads KAGVTQTPRYLIKTRGQQVTLSCSPISGHRSVSWYQQTPGQGLQFLFEYFSETQRNKGNFPGRFSGRQFSNSRSEMNVSTLELGDSALYLCASSLRRSLDGYTFGSGTRLTVV.

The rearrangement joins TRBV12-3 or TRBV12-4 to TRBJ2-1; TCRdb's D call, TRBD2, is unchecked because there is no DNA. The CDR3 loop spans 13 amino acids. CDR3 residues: CASSFEGRGEQFF.

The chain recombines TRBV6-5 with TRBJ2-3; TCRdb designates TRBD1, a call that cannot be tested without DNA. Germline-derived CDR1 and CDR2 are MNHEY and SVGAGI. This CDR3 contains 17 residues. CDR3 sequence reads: CASRQGTGEYVTDTQYF.

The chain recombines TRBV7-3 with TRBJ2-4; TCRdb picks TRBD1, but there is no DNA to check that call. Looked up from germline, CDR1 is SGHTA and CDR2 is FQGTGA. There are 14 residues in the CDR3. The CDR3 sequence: CASSSGQGLDIQYF.

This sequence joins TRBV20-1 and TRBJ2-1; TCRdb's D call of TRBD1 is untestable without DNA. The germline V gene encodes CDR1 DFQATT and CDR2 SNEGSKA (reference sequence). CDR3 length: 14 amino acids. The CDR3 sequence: CSARDAQGYNEQFF.

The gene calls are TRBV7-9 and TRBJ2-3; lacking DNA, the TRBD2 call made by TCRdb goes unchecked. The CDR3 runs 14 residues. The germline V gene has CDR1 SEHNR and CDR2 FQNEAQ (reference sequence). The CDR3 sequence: CASSWDSPGSTQYF.

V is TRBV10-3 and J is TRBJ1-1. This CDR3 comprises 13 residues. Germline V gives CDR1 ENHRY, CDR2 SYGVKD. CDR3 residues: CAIRRPENTEAFF.

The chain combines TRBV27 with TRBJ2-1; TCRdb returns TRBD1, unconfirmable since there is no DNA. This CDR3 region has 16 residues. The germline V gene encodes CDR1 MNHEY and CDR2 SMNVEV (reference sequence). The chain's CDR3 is CASSFSQGLFNNEQFF.

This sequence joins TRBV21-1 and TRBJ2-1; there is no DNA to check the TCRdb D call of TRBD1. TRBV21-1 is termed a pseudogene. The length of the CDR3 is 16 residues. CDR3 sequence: CASSKGGGARYNEQFF.

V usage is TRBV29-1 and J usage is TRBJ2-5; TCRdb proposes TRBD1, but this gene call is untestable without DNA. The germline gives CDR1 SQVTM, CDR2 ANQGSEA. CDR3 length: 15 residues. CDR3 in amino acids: CSVVWGGGDLETQYF. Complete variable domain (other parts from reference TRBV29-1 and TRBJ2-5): SAVISQKPSRDICQRGTSLTIQCQVDSQVTMMFWYRQQPGQSLTLIATANQGSEATYESGFVIDKFPISRPNLTFSTLTVSNMSPEDSSIYLCSVVWGGGDLETQYFGPGTRLLVL.

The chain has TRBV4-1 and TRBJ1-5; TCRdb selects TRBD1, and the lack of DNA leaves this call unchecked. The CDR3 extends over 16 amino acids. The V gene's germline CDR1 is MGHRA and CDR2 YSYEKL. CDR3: CASSQATDSSNQPQHF.

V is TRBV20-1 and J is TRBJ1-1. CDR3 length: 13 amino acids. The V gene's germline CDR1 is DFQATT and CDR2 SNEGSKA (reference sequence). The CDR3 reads CSARNGGGTEAFF.

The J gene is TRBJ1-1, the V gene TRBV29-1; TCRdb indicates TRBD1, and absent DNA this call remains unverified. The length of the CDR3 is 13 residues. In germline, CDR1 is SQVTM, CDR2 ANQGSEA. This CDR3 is CSVEQGGHTEAFF.